This T cell receptor (beta chain) was captured in a study of blood T cell repertoires in COVID-19. The CDR3 is made up of 17 amino acids. After removal of 3 bases from V and 0 bases from J, the junction contained 7 bases not matched to a gene. The germline V gene has CDR1 SGHVS and CDR2 FNYEAQ. Data came from immunoSEQ multiplex PCR; TCRdb stores just in-frame clones and leaves some out. The data contain approximately 140,000 clones, more than 75% of them singletons. Material for sequencing was peripheral blood. The clonotype was recovered from a human donor with acute or convalescent COVID-19. The donor label of this sample is uncertain. This chain joins TRBV7-6 and TRBJ1-3; 8 nucleotides align to TRBD1. The CDR3 DNA reads as TGTGCCAGCAGCTTCGCCGGACAGGGCACCTCTGGAAACACCATATATTTT. This encodes CASSFAGQGTSGNTIYF.